Below are 8 T cell receptor beta chains sequenced from a single sample in a study of cytomegalovirus exposure and HLA in healthy donors (dated by TCRdb to 2016 to 2017). The library came from the immunoSEQ multiplex PCR assay. For the multiplex PCR, a mixture combining 60 forward primers for TCR Vbeta segments and 13 reverse primers for TCR Jbeta segments was used. In its TCRdb copy, this immuneACCESS table keeps in-frame sequences only and misses some clones. Where compared with another copy, unresolved V genes explain less than half of these, and the others have no known cause. The sample table includes 60,000 to 75,000 clones. The ten largest account for approximately 3.8% of the sample. The specimen was PBMCs. All receptors come from a female donor in good health and CMV-seropositive.

This sequence joins TRBV27 and TRBJ2-7, with 7 bases identical to TRBD2. In germline, CDR1 is MNHEY, CDR2 SMNVEV (reference sequence). The CDR3 extends over 15 amino acids. V shed 3 bases, J shed 2 bases, and the junction held 7 bases outside the gene matches. CDR3 region: CASSFLPAGPYEQYF. The CDR3 coding sequence is TGTGCCAGCAGTTTTCTTCCAGCGGGACCCTACGAGCAGTACTTC.

The chain has TRBV18 and TRBJ2-7; 9 bases are a match to TRBD1. The ends lost 2 bases at V and 0 bases at J; junction bases unmatched: 2. The CDR3 is 15 amino acids. Germline CDR1 and CDR2: KGHSH and LQKENI. CDR3: CASSPRQGGSYEQYF. The CDR3 DNA follows: TGTGCCAGCTCACCAAGACAGGGGGGCTCCTACGAGCAGTACTTC.

The chain joins TRBV28 to TRBJ2-1; TRBD1 is a possible D gene (6 bases). The ends were cut back, 5 bases at V and 0 bases at J, with 11 bases in the middle. The V gene's germline CDR1 is MDHEN and CDR2 SYDVKM. There are 15 residues in the CDR3. The CDR3 loop reads CASSQDSSSYNEQFF. As DNA, the CDR3 is TGTGCCAGCAGTCAGGACAGTAGCTCCTACAATGAGCAGTTCTTC. The full variable domain, its missing parts supplied by reference TRBV28 and TRBJ2-1, is DVKVTQSSRYLVKRTGEKVFLECVQDMDHENMFWYRQDPGLGLRLIYFSYDVKMKEKGDIPEGYSVSREKKERFSLILESASTNQTSMYLCASSQDSSSYNEQFFGPGTRLTVL.

The chain links TRBV19 to TRBJ2-1, with D possibly matching TRBD1 (6 bases). The CDR3 is 16 residues long. Looked up from germline, CDR1 is LNHDA and CDR2 is SQIVND (reference sequence). The CDR3 DNA is TGTGCGAAACCCCCACAGGGAAGGAGATCCTACAATGAGCAGTTCTTC. Residues: CAKPPQGRRSYNEQFF.

The genes are TRBV29-1 and TRBJ2-5; D unclear. The J call may be faulty, since TRBJ2-7 better matches the DNA end. CDR3 length equals 11 residues. Germline V gene data show CDR1 as SQVTM and CDR2 as ANQGSEA. CDR3 nucleotides: TGCAGCGTTGGGCGGTCCTACGAGCAGTACTTC. Protein product: CSVGRSYEQYF.

The chain uses TRBV28 and TRBJ2-5, with TRBD1 matching over 9 bases. J lost 4 bases, V lost 8 bases, and 11 bases had no gene match. Germline loops: CDR1 MDHEN, CDR2 SYDVKM. CDR3 length: 15 residues. The CDR3 here is CASEDGTGTLETQYF. In DNA, the CDR3 is TGTGCCAGCGAGGACGGGACAGGGACCCTAGAGACCCAGTACTTC. Filled out from reference TRBV28 and TRBJ2-5, the complete variable domain reads DVKVTQSSRYLVKRTGEKVFLECVQDMDHENMFWYRQDPGLGLRLIYFSYDVKMKEKGDIPEGYSVSREKKERFSLILESASTNQTSMYLCASEDGTGTLETQYFGPGTRLLVL.

The rearrangement links TRBV5-1 to TRBJ2-2; 8 positions agree with TRBD1. This CDR3 has 15 amino acids. J was trimmed by 3 bases and V by 2 bases; bases with no gene match: 3. The germline V gene has CDR1 SGHRS and CDR2 YFSETQ. CDR3 in DNA: TGCGCCAGCAGCTTCTCGACAGGGGACACCGGGGAGCTGTTTTTT. Its translation: CASSFSTGDTGELFF.

The chain combines TRBV5-1 with TRBJ1-3, with 10 bases matching TRBD1. This CDR3 has 16 amino acids. Germline assignment: CDR1 SGHRS and CDR2 YFSETQ. The V segment lost 1 base and the J segment 2 bases; nucleotides outside the gene matches: 3. In nucleotides, the CDR3 is TGCGCCAGCAGCTTGCCCGGGACAGGGGCTGGAAACACCATATATTTT. Encoded protein: CASSLPGTGAGNTIYF.